This TCR beta chain was sequenced for a study of T cell changes during pregnancy in multiple sclerosis (dated by TCRdb to 2018 to 2020). At the level of the whole study: In women with multiple sclerosis, the researchers looked at how the T cell repertoire shifted as pregnancy progressed.

Of note for this clone: Its antigen target is currently unknown. The record has no base qualities; no much larger clone is one base away.

Trimmed from V: 5 bases; trimmed from J: 7 bases; junction bases lacking a gene match: 10. For CDR1 and CDR2, the germline V gene lists SGHTA and FQGNSA. Including cysteine and phenylalanine, the CDR3 has 14 amino acids. CDR3 DNA is the only sequence kept; it has 42 bases, read in frame from the first base. Libraries were constructed by the immunoSEQ multiplex PCR assay. The source is immuneACCESS, and TCRdb retained only in-frame sequences with V and J called. Part of the clones is not carried over; for the studies checked, unresolved V genes explain less than half of this, and the remainder is unexplained. The sample contains 65,000 to 85,000 clones, 85% to 95% of them found a single time. Together, the top ten hold roughly 0.14% of the sample.

In this chain, TRBV7-2 is recombined with TRBJ2-7; 8 central bases correspond to TRBD1. This clonotype was sampled from a female donor with multiple sclerosis, enrolled in a pregnancy study. This specimen consisted of CD4+ T cells from peripheral blood mononuclear cells, obtained after pregnancy. The CDR3 protein: CASSPRQGRGEQYF. The bases are TGTGCCAGCAGCCCACGACAGGGGCGGGGAGAGCAGTACTTC.